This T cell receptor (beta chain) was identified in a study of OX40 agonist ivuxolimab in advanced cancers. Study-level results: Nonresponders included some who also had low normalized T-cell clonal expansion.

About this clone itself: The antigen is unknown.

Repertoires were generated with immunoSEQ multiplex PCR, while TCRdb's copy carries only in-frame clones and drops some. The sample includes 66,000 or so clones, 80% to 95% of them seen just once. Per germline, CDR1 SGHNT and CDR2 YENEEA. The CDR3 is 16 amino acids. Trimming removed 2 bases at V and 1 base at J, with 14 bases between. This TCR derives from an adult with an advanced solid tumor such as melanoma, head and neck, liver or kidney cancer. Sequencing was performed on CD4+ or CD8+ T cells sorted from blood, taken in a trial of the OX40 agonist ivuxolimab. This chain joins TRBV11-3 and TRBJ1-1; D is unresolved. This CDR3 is CASSLRAAGGNTEAFF. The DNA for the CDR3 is TGTGCCAGCAGCTTAAGGGCAGCCGGCGGGAACACTGAAGCTTTCTTT.